This T cell receptor beta chain was observed in a study of cytomegalovirus exposure and HLA in healthy donors (dated by TCRdb to 2017 to 2019). For the study in its entirety: In an earlier analysis of 587 of the donors, approximately 260 Gb of sequence data and 95 million to 130 million unique TCR beta sequences from about 179 million T cells were reported. Besides the first cohort of roughly 640 subjects, a separate validation cohort made up of 95 to 150 different subjects was used. To decide whether each TCR beta V gene segment behaved as functional or pseudogenic, an earlier analysis of some 600 of the donors relied on high-throughput TCR beta sequencing. Donor age, sex, ethnicity and CMV serostatus were compiled together with the repertoire data. Genome-wide SNP genotypes for about 55% of the roughly 670 donors were used in a later genetic analysis, which treated that subset as a discovery cohort. Of the 398 genotyped donors, 65% to 90% fell in the genetic ancestry cluster associated with self-reported Caucasian donors. All discovery cohort repertoires had been generated on a single sequencing platform. Both class I and class II loci were covered by HLA typing, at four-digit resolution. To study patterns of TCR occurrence, a later analysis re-analyzed previously published TCR beta repertoires from several hundred donors and added high-resolution HLA genotyping. High-throughput TCR immunosequencing, statistical association of individual TCRs with disease status, and machine learning were combined to predict cytomegalovirus infection status. The number of typed donors differed by locus: roughly 629-640 for A, B, C, DRB1 and DQB1; about 520 for DQA1; approximately 610 for DPA1; and around 470 for DPB1. On average, roughly 240,000 unique TCR beta nucleotide sequences were sequenced per donor among several hundred genotyped donors of the cohort, with roughly 18% of those sequences being non-productive. The study profiled the T cell repertoires of around 700 subjects by immunosequencing and related them to cytomegalovirus serostatus. About five DR-DQ haplotypes were handled as single units for association and clustering, since linkage in the cohort was strong. Rather than drawing on any new phenotypic data, the later analysis identified candidate immune exposures from TCR beta sequences and the way those sequences occurred across donors. The study was designed to test whether signatures of past pathogen exposure could be identified by cataloging public T cell receptors. Roughly 300 gigabases of sequencing data and around 90 million unique TCR sequences made up an early release that covered nearly 650 HLA-typed donors. The full study reports these points: In an earlier analysis of several hundred of the donors, most TCR beta V segments were observed in productive rearrangements about 87% or about 30% of the time, broadly matching IMGT annotations. The authors suggested that the approach could potentially be extended to other disease states and immunological phenotypes. Linkage disequilibrium might explain the correlated functional status among segregating V segments, but an unknown experimental factor could not be excluded. Compared with equally common non-associated chains, HLA-associated TCR beta chains in a later analysis were more clonally expanded and had lower generation probabilities. In a later analysis, around 17,000 TCR beta sequences were associated with specific HLA alleles at a false discovery rate of 0.05. Sequencing depth was assumed to be roughly uniform across donors in the presence/absence analyses, though that assumption may not hold. In a later analysis, the rate of TCR association differed among HLA loci, with DRB1 alleles having the most associated TCRs and HLA-C alleles having the fewest. In a later genetic analysis, a missense DCLRE1C variant was associated with V-gene and J-gene trimming of TCR beta chains, and the association was replicated in an independent cohort. A few of the identified cytomegalovirus-associated TCR beta chains were confirmed in vitro to be specific for cytomegalovirus antigens. While some public TCRs were present in many individuals, most TCR sequences turned up only very rarely across donors. The 87-base-pair reads could not distinguish some IMGT-functional V segments, including TRBV6-2 and TRBV6-3, so those segments were excluded. A group of highly shared sequence variants was considered likely to be a technical artifact of the sequencing pipeline. This cohort had only TCR beta chains sequenced, and the lack of alpha or paired-chain data limited which features could be detected. In both the original and validation cohorts, the classifier was reported to diagnose cytomegalovirus status with high specificity and sensitivity. In a later analysis, most CMV-associated TCR beta chains were found to appear HLA-restricted, with HLA associations seemingly driven largely by CMV exposure. In a later analysis, several top co-occurrence clusters were reported to appear linked to parvovirus B19, influenza, CMV and Epstein-Barr virus. The study listed 164 TCR beta chains as associated with cytomegalovirus. When HLA alleles, especially DR and DQ, strongly co-occurred, TCR associations were difficult to assign to individual alleles. A further reported finding was that TCR beta sequences accurately predicted the HLA-A and HLA-B alleles for most subjects in the first cohort. Because HLA typing was missing for some donors at each locus, association tests included only the typed subset. The only immune exposure information available for the cohort was CMV serostatus. A later genetic analysis reported fewer N-insertions in productive TCRs among donors in an Asian-associated ancestry cluster than the approximately 670-donor mean. Because counts were too low, about 18 rarely observed V segments, including chromosome 9 orphons, were excluded from the earlier analysis of roughly 580 of the donors.

Taken from the germline V gene, the CDR1 and CDR2 loops are SGHNT and YENEEA. V is pared back by 3 bases and J by 2 bases, with 12 bases lying between the germline termini. Inclusive of the bounding cysteine and phenylalanine, the CDR3 is 15 residues long. Only CDR3 DNA is held: 45 bases, read in frame from base 1. The cohort comprised some 730 healthy bone marrow donors. Cohort members were all nominally healthy when sampled, although unrecorded immune exposures were likely present. The donor tested CMV seronegative and was one of the 352 seronegative cohort members. Each donor provided a peripheral blood sample, and peripheral blood mononuclear cells were used for TCR beta sequencing. The Qiagen DNeasy Blood Extraction Kit was used to extract genomic DNA from the blood cell samples. A remark on this clone: Its specific antigen is unknown.

To prepare the library, the immunoSEQ multiplex PCR assay was applied. A mixture of 60 forward primers for TCR Vbeta segments and 13 reverse primers for TCR Jbeta segments was used in the multiplex PCR. Amplification of the CDR3 region of rearranged TCR beta genes was performed with a multiplex PCR assay on genomic DNA. The Illumina HiSeq System was used to sequence the amplified TCR beta libraries as 87-base-pair reads. Per the original workflow: In a later analysis, around 80 million unique TCR beta chains were counted across the 650 to 750 repertoires, and approximately 9.9 million of these chains were shared by at least two donors. A nearest-neighbor algorithm error-corrected the raw reads and collapsed the reads into unique sequences, merging closely related sequences to remove PCR and sequencing errors. To assign V, D and J gene segments, CDR3 sequences were aligned to IMGT reference sequences. For a sequence to be retained, a match of at least six nucleotides was required to both a V gene segment and a J gene segment. A rearrangement counted as productive if the CDR3 had no stop codons and remained in frame with V and J, and every other rearrangement counted as non-productive. CDR3 was defined by IMGT convention, running from the second conserved V-encoded cysteine to the conserved J-encoded phenylalanine. In an earlier analysis of more than 550 of the donors, sequences lacking an unambiguous match to a single V gene segment were excluded. An earlier analysis of several hundred of the donors called V segments functional above 56.7% productive rearrangements and segregating when the between-donor standard deviation exceeded 5%. A statistical classification framework was built for diagnosing cytomegalovirus status from the catalog of TCR beta chain sequences. In a later analysis, V and J genes were assigned by comparing TCR nucleotide sequences against IMGT/GENE-DB human TR gene sequences. A later analysis assigned CDR3 sequences and most-parsimonious VDJ recombination scenarios with the TCRdist pipeline. A later analysis defined each TCR beta chain by its CDR3 amino acid sequence plus V-gene family, and excluded reads lacking a unique V-gene family. A later analysis removed 600 or so highly shared, low-generation-probability nucleotide sequences to deal with suspected cross-contamination and a sequencing artifact. A later analysis calculated a clonal expansion index for each public chain from normalized within-repertoire ranks of inferred template counts. Generation probabilities in a later analysis came from a VDJ recombination model fitted to out-of-frame rearrangements, and those results were checked against IGoR. In a later analysis, TCR-TCR, TCR-HLA and TCR-CMV co-occurrence was scored with hypergeometric tests, and a repertoire-size bias correction was applied to TCR pairs. To estimate false discovery rates, a later analysis permuted the HLA or CMV assignments 20 times. A later analysis grouped co-occurring TCRs with DBSCAN, adding TCRdist sequence similarity when clustering within HLA-allele-positive subsets. For co-occurrence clustering, repertoires with fewer than 30,000 or more than 120,000 public chains were excluded, along with four or five repertoires with anomalous nucleotide sharing. The immuneACCESS repertoire file appears here via TCRdb, limited to in-frame rearrangements. These files lack a portion of the clones; in checked studies, under half of the deficit traces to unresolved V genes, and the cause of the others is not known. The D gene and trimming were derived from the DNA, and the V and J assignments and clone size from that table. The sample's table covers more than 70,000 clones. Approximately 1.5% of the sample rests with the top ten.

The chain couples TRBV11-3 to TRBJ2-3; TRBD2 is possibly the D segment (5 matching bases). What was sequenced was PBMCs. The sequence came from a woman aged 60-75 years in good health and CMV-seronegative. At the DNA level, the sequence is TGTGCCAGCAGCTTGGGAGACACCCTCACAGATACGCAGTATTTT. Translated, this gives CASSLGDTLTDTQYF.